A selection of T cell receptor beta chains follows, all from one sample in a study of response to subunit inactivated influenza vaccine. MiXCR, run by TCRdb on the RT-PCR reads, gives a single entry per CDR3 protein. The data show about 650,000 distinct CDR3 sequences, approximately 14% seen once. The sample was PBMCs from blood, taken 11 to 12 days after vaccination. Every receptor here comes from a man aged 50 to 59 who received an inactivated influenza vaccine. CDR3s include the opening cysteine and the closing phenylalanine or tryptophan. Each record gives: J gene, clone size, D gene, V gene, CDR3 DNA, CDR3 protein. D genes are given only for firm matches. Where a row states a size, it is once, few, many or the class of an expanded clone; other rows omit it.

>TRBJ2-3|many|NA|TRBV29-1
TGCAGCGTTGAAGGCGTCAGAGTTACAGATACGCAGTATTTT
CSVEGVRVTDTQYF
>TRBJ2-2|NA|NA|TRBV21-1
TGTGCCAGCAGGCGGCCCGGGGAGCTGTTTTTT
CASRRPGELFF
>TRBJ2-1|NA|NA|TRBV10-3
TGTGCCATCAGGGACGTTATCAATGAGCAGTTCTTC
CAIRDVINEQFF
>TRBJ2-5|NA|TRBD2|TRBV5-1
TGCGCCAGCAGCTTGGCCCCGGGGGGGGGCGCGGAGACCCAGTACTTC
CASSLAPGGGAETQYF
>TRBJ2-7|few|NA|TRBV20-1
TGCAGTGCTCGAGACCTAAGAAGCGAGCAGTACTTC
CSARDLRSEQYF
>TRBJ2-1|NA|TRBD2|TRBV7-6
TGTGCCAGCAGCTTCATCCAGGGAGGGGCCGAATACAATGAGCAGTTCTTC
CASSFIQGGAEYNEQFF
>TRBJ2-7|NA|TRBD2|TRBV6-2/TRBV6-3
TGTGCCAGCAGGGTACGACTAGCGGGTACCTACGAGCAGTACTTC
CASRVRLAGTYEQYF
>TRBJ2-7|NA|TRBD1|TRBV9
TGTGCCAGCAGCGCCCCACTCATAGACAGGGGGAGTGGCGAGCAGTACTTC
CASSAPLIDRGSGEQYF
>TRBJ2-2|few|TRBD1|TRBV24-1
TGTGCCACCAGTGGAGGACAGGAGTACACCGGGGAGCTGTTTTTT
CATSGGQEYTGELFF
>TRBJ2-1|many|NA|TRBV12-3/TRBV12-4
TGTGCCAGCAGTTTCCGGGGACTGCCCACCTTTAGCTCCTACAATGAGCAGTTCTTC
CASSFRGLPTFSSYNEQFF
>TRBJ2-5|NA|NA|TRBV7-2
TGTGCCAGCAGCTTTTACAGGGAAGAGACCCAGTACTTC
CASSFYREETQYF
>TRBJ1-4|few|NA|TRBV12-3/TRBV12-4
TGTGCCAGCAGCCTCTCAAATGAAAAACTGTTTTTT
CASSLSNEKLFF
>TRBJ2-7|few|TRBD2|TRBV29-1
TGCAGCGTTGAAGATCTAGCTAGCGGGGGGTCAGCGCAGTACTTC
CSVEDLASGGSAQYF
>TRBJ2-3|few|NA|TRBV28
TGTGCCAGCAGCCGCTTAGGGCGGCCAGATACGCAGTATTTT
CASSRLGRPDTQYF
>TRBJ2-2|many|NA|TRBV29-1
TGCAGCGTTGATGGTCCCACGGCCGGGGAGCTGTTTTTT
CSVDGPTAGELFF
>TRBJ1-5|few|NA|TRBV15
TGTGCCACCAGCAGAGACACAAACCTGGGCAATCAGCCCCAGCATTTT
CATSRDTNLGNQPQHF
>TRBJ1-4|NA|NA|TRBV28
TGTGCCAGCAGTTCACAAGGGGCAAGTAATGAAAAACTGTTTTTT
CASSSQGASNEKLFF
>TRBJ2-3|few|TRBD2|TRBV20-1
TGCAGTCGGACTAGCGGGAGCACAGATACGCAGTATTTT
CSRTSGSTDTQYF
>TRBJ1-1|NA|TRBD1|TRBV6-1
TGTGCCAGCAGGGGAGGGACAGGGGGCGGAAGCACTGAAGCTTTCTTT
CASRGGTGGGSTEAFF
>TRBJ2-1|NA|TRBD2|TRBV6-2/TRBV6-3
TGTGCCAGCAGAGAGGGGACTAGCGGACCATCCTACAATGAGCAGTTCTTC
CASREGTSGPSYNEQFF
>TRBJ2-1|NA|TRBD2|TRBV11-1
TGTGCCAGCAGCTCCGGCGAAATGCGTGGTCGTAGCCTAGCGGGGTACAATGAGCAGTTCTTC
CASSSGEMRGRSLAGYNEQFF
>TRBJ2-5|NA|NA|TRBV20-1
TGCAGTGCTCTTGCTGACCGGGGGCCCTACCAAGAGACCCAGTACTTC
CSALADRGPYQETQYF
>TRBJ2-5|few|NA|TRBV29-1
TGCAGCGTGGGGGGACGAGAGACCCAGTACTTC
CSVGGRETQYF
>TRBJ2-2|NA|NA|TRBV5-1
TGCGCCAGCAGCTTTGGACCAGGGAACACCGGGGAGCTGTTTTTT
CASSFGPGNTGELFF
>TRBJ2-1|NA|TRBD1|TRBV4-3
TGCGCCAGCAGCCAAGATACGGAAGGGGGCGAGCAGTTCTTC
CASSQDTEGGEQFF
>TRBJ2-1|NA|NA|TRBV24-1
TGTGCCACCAGTGATCGCTACGGTGAATCCTACAATGAGCAGTTCTTC
CATSDRYGESYNEQFF
>TRBJ1-5|NA|TRBD1|TRBV20-1
TGCAGTGCTAGAGGAGGGACAGGCGTAAAGCCCCAGCATTTT
CSARGGTGVKPQHF
>TRBJ2-1|NA|NA|TRBV9
TGTGCCAGCAGCCCAAGGATCTCTACCTTGGATGAGCAGTTCTTC
CASSPRISTLDEQFF
>TRBJ2-3|many|NA|TRBV12-3/TRBV12-4
TGTGCCAGCAGTTTAAGTACGGCAGATACGCAGTATTTT
CASSLSTADTQYF
>TRBJ2-3|few|TRBD1|TRBV7-3
TGTGCCAGCAGCTTAACCGGGACAGGGGGCTTCGGAACCACAGATACGCAGTATTTT
CASSLTGTGGFGTTDTQYF
>TRBJ2-1|NA|NA|TRBV20-1
TGCAGTGCTAGAGTTACGGGGGGCGGTTCTGTCAGTGAGCAGTTCTTC
CSARVTGGGSVSEQFF
>TRBJ2-2|few|TRBD1|TRBV5-1
TGCGCCAGCAGCTTGCTGGGACAGGGGAACGGCGGGGAGCTGTTTTTT
CASSLLGQGNGGELFF
>TRBJ1-2|many|TRBD1|TRBV10-3
TGTGCCATCAGAGACAGGGACCCTGATGGCTACACCTTC
CAIRDRDPDGYTF
>TRBJ1-1|few|NA|TRBV7-9
TGTGCCAGCAGCCAGAGGGGGGCGCTGGATCGAGCTTTCTTT
CASSQRGALDRAFF
>TRBJ2-3|many|NA|TRBV28
TGTGCCAGCAACAAACTAGAGCATACGCAGTATTTT
CASNKLEHTQYF
>TRBJ2-5|NA|TRBD2|TRBV30
TGTGCCTGGAACCGACTAGCTTCAAAGACCCAGTACTTC
CAWNRLASKTQYF
>TRBJ1-6|NA|NA|TRBV5-6
TGTGCCAGCAGCTTGGAACAGAGTAATTCACCCCTCCACTTT
CASSLEQSNSPLHF
>TRBJ2-2|few|NA|TRBV12-3/TRBV12-4
TGTGCCAGCCAGGGGCGTCTCGCCGGGGAGCTGTTTTTT
CASQGRLAGELFF
>TRBJ2-1|few|NA|TRBV27
TGTGCCAGCAGTTTCAAAGGCGGGATCCTCTACAATGAGCAGTTCTTC
CASSFKGGILYNEQFF
>TRBJ2-1|NA|TRBD2|TRBV24-1
TGTGCCACCAGTGACCAAACGGGGAGCGGGAGAGTCAACAATGAGCAGTTCTTC
CATSDQTGSGRVNNEQFF
>TRBJ2-1|NA|NA|TRBV4-2
TGTGCCAGCAGCCAAGACATGTCAGCCCCAACCTACAATGAGCAGTTCTTC
CASSQDMSAPTYNEQFF